These T cell receptor beta chains were read from a single sample in a study of blood T cell repertoires in COVID-19. The assay was immunoSEQ multiplex PCR, and TCRdb's table has in-frame clones only and misses some. The profile covers almost 200,000 clones, with 89% appearing a single time and approximately 8.2% taken by the ten largest. Source material: PBMCs or T cells enriched from blood (not recorded which). The receptors originated from a woman between 18 and 30 years old who had recovered from COVID-19. Each CDR3 is given with its conserved first and last residue. The D gene is left open where the match is weak. Clone size appears in some rows only: once, few, many, or a class for an expanded clone.

d_call: TRBD1; j_call: TRBJ1-1; v_call: TRBV29-1; clone_size: -; cdr3_length: 13; cdr3_aa: CSVQQGLGTEAFF; cdr3_nt: TGCAGCGTTCAACAGGGGTTGGGCACTGAAGCTTTCTTT
d_call: TRBD1; j_call: TRBJ1-1; v_call: TRBV19; clone_size: -; cdr3_length: 14; cdr3_aa: CASSPGGVNTEAFF; cdr3_nt: TGTGCCAGTAGTCCAGGGGGCGTGAACACTGAAGCTTTCTTT
d_call: -; j_call: TRBJ1-1; v_call: TRBV6-5; clone_size: once; cdr3_length: 14; cdr3_aa: CASLPGHMNTEAFF; cdr3_nt: TGTGCCAGTTTACCGGGACATATGAACACTGAAGCTTTCTTT
d_call: -; j_call: TRBJ1-3; v_call: TRBV2; clone_size: -; cdr3_length: 17; cdr3_aa: CASSERGGYMSGNTIYF; cdr3_nt: TGTGCCAGCAGTGAACGGGGGGGGTACATGTCTGGAAACACCATATATTTT
d_call: -; j_call: TRBJ2-5; v_call: TRBV5-1; clone_size: -; cdr3_length: 17; cdr3_aa: CASSLAQGKGKQETQYF; cdr3_nt: TGCGCCAGCAGCTTGGCGCAGGGGAAGGGCAAACAAGAGACCCAGTACTTC
d_call: TRBD2; j_call: TRBJ2-7; v_call: TRBV11-2; clone_size: few; cdr3_length: 17; cdr3_aa: CASSLLLDLAGVFGQYF; cdr3_nt: TGTGCCAGCAGCCTCCTGTTGGATCTAGCGGGGGTTTTCGGGCAGTACTTC
d_call: -; j_call: TRBJ2-4; v_call: TRBV7-9; clone_size: once; cdr3_length: 13; cdr3_aa: CASSFGHKNIQYF; cdr3_nt: TGTGCCAGCAGCTTTGGCCACAAAAACATTCAGTACTTC
d_call: -; j_call: TRBJ1-3; v_call: TRBV9; clone_size: -; cdr3_length: 14; cdr3_aa: CASSVQDSGNTIYF; cdr3_nt: TGTGCCAGCAGCGTCCAGGACTCTGGAAACACCATATATTTT
d_call: TRBD1; j_call: TRBJ1-1; v_call: TRBV30; clone_size: -; cdr3_length: 12; cdr3_aa: CAWSTTGQEAFF; cdr3_nt: TGTGCCTGGAGTACAACGGGACAGGAAGCTTTCTTT
d_call: -; j_call: TRBJ2-2; v_call: TRBV7-6; clone_size: -; cdr3_length: 16; cdr3_aa: CASSLGQANRAGELFF; cdr3_nt: TGTGCCAGCAGCTTAGGACAGGCAAATAGGGCCGGGGAGCTGTTTTTT
d_call: -; j_call: TRBJ2-7; v_call: TRBV5-5; clone_size: -; cdr3_length: 14; cdr3_aa: CASSRGPGQSEQYF; cdr3_nt: TGTGCCAGCAGCCGGGGTCCTGGACAGTCCGAGCAGTACTTC
d_call: TRBD1; j_call: TRBJ2-1; v_call: TRBV5-1; clone_size: -; cdr3_length: 15; cdr3_aa: CASSLVDRGLGEQFF; cdr3_nt: TGCGCCAGCAGCTTGGTTGACAGGGGGCTCGGAGAGCAGTTCTTC
d_call: -; j_call: TRBJ1-5; v_call: TRBV7-2; clone_size: -; cdr3_length: 15; cdr3_aa: CASTRAPGRDQPQHF; cdr3_nt: TGTGCCAGCACCCGGGCCCCGGGGAGGGATCAGCCCCAGCATTTT
d_call: -; j_call: TRBJ2-3; v_call: TRBV6-2/TRBV6-3; clone_size: -; cdr3_length: 13; cdr3_aa: CASSFPPTDTQYF; cdr3_nt: TGTGCCAGCAGTTTCCCTCCCACAGATACGCAGTATTTT
d_call: -; j_call: TRBJ1-1; v_call: TRBV28; clone_size: -; cdr3_length: 14; cdr3_aa: CASSFRGLNTEAFF; cdr3_nt: TGTGCCAGCAGTTTCAGGGGACTGAACACTGAAGCTTTCTTT
d_call: -; j_call: TRBJ1-2; v_call: TRBV21-1; clone_size: -; cdr3_length: 10; cdr3_aa: CASSIGSSTF; cdr3_nt: TGTGCCAGCAGCATTGGGTCTAGCACCTTC
d_call: -; j_call: TRBJ2-7; v_call: TRBV11-2; clone_size: -; cdr3_length: 13; cdr3_aa: CASSLGTVYEQYF; cdr3_nt: TGTGCCAGCAGCTTAGGGACAGTCTACGAGCAGTACTTC
d_call: TRBD1; j_call: TRBJ1-1; v_call: TRBV2; clone_size: once; cdr3_length: 12; cdr3_aa: CASRRDRSEAFF; cdr3_nt: TGTGCCAGCAGGAGGGACAGATCTGAAGCTTTCTTT
d_call: TRBD1; j_call: TRBJ1-1; v_call: TRBV27; clone_size: -; cdr3_length: 16; cdr3_aa: CASSPRRDRGSTEAFF; cdr3_nt: TGTGCCAGCAGTCCCCGACGGGACAGGGGAAGCACTGAAGCTTTCTTT
d_call: -; j_call: TRBJ1-5; v_call: TRBV19; clone_size: -; cdr3_length: 15; cdr3_aa: CASSRTVNSNQPQHF; cdr3_nt: TGTGCCAGTAGTAGGACAGTTAATAGCAATCAGCCCCAGCATTTT
d_call: -; j_call: TRBJ2-7; v_call: TRBV5-1; clone_size: -; cdr3_length: 14; cdr3_aa: CASGETGLPYEQYF; cdr3_nt: TGCGCCAGCGGCGAAACAGGGCTCCCCTACGAGCAGTACTTC
d_call: TRBD1; j_call: TRBJ1-2; v_call: TRBV27; clone_size: -; cdr3_length: 14; cdr3_aa: CASSLSTGGHGYTF; cdr3_nt: TGTGCCAGCAGTTTATCCACAGGGGGCCATGGCTACACCTTC
d_call: TRBD1; j_call: TRBJ2-7; v_call: TRBV2; clone_size: -; cdr3_length: 15; cdr3_aa: CASSDGTVSSYEQYF; cdr3_nt: TGTGCCAGCAGTGACGGGACAGTAAGCTCCTACGAGCAGTACTTC
d_call: TRBD2; j_call: TRBJ2-5; v_call: TRBV15; clone_size: -; cdr3_length: 17; cdr3_aa: CATSGGGTSGEQETQYF; cdr3_nt: TGTGCCACCAGTGGGGGAGGGACTAGCGGGGAGCAAGAGACCCAGTACTTC
d_call: TRBD1; j_call: TRBJ2-3; v_call: TRBV24-1; clone_size: -; cdr3_length: 16; cdr3_aa: CATSETGTGNTDTQYF; cdr3_nt: TGTGCCACCAGTGAGACCGGGACAGGGAACACAGATACGCAGTATTTT
d_call: TRBD1; j_call: TRBJ2-1; v_call: TRBV7-7; clone_size: -; cdr3_length: 15; cdr3_aa: CASSLGDREMTEQFF; cdr3_nt: TGTGCCAGCAGCTTGGGGGACAGGGAAATGACTGAGCAGTTCTTC
d_call: -; j_call: TRBJ2-2; v_call: TRBV6-5; clone_size: -; cdr3_length: 14; cdr3_aa: CASSIYRAAGELFF; cdr3_nt: TGTGCCAGCAGTATATACAGGGCCGCCGGGGAGCTGTTTTTT
d_call: -; j_call: TRBJ2-2; v_call: TRBV5-6; clone_size: -; cdr3_length: 16; cdr3_aa: CASSLEAGKNTGELFF; cdr3_nt: TGTGCCAGCAGCTTGGAGGCGGGAAAGAACACCGGGGAGCTGTTTTTT
d_call: -; j_call: TRBJ2-3; v_call: TRBV27; clone_size: -; cdr3_length: 17; cdr3_aa: CASSFLGVRSGTDTQYF; cdr3_nt: TGTGCCAGCAGTTTCCTAGGAGTCCGGAGTGGGACAGATACGCAGTATTTT
d_call: -; j_call: TRBJ1-2; v_call: TRBV3-1/TRBV3-2; clone_size: -; cdr3_length: 13; cdr3_aa: CASSQDRPTGIAF; cdr3_nt: TGTGCCAGCAGCCAAGATAGACCGACAGGCATTGCCTTC
d_call: -; j_call: TRBJ2-3; v_call: TRBV12-5; clone_size: -; cdr3_length: 18; cdr3_aa: CASDVRGGLLKGTDTQYF; cdr3_nt: TGTGCTAGTGACGTTAGGGGGGGACTACTGAAAGGCACAGATACGCAGTATTTT
d_call: -; j_call: TRBJ1-1; v_call: TRBV28; clone_size: many; cdr3_length: 14; cdr3_aa: CASTLRQLVTEAFF; cdr3_nt: TGTGCCAGCACCTTGCGGCAATTAGTCACTGAAGCTTTCTTT